Listed below are T cell receptor beta chains from one sample, sequenced in a study of cytotoxic CD8 clonotypes in ibrutinib-treated CLL. Assay: immunoSEQ multiplex PCR; the TCRdb copy retains only in-frame clones and omits some. The sample carries tens of thousands of clones, 49% recorded once. Here the sequenced sample was PBMCs, taken before ibrutinib treatment. The receptors were gathered from a human donor with chronic lymphocytic leukemia. Each CDR3 is given with its conserved first and last residue. The D gene is left open where the match is weak. Clone size, where shown, is once, few, many, or a class for clones that have expanded.

D gene: .; clone size: .; V gene: TRBV28; J gene: TRBJ2-3; CDR3 protein: CASSLGDPSTDTQYF; CDR3 DNA: TGTGCCAGCAGTTTGGGGGACCCTAGCACAGATACGCAGTATTTT
D gene: .; clone size: .; V gene: TRBV9; J gene: TRBJ2-5; CDR3 protein: CASSIEGGRQETQYF; CDR3 DNA: TGTGCCAGCAGCATTGAGGGGGGGCGGCAAGAGACCCAGTACTTC
D gene: .; clone size: few; V gene: TRBV5-1; J gene: TRBJ1-1; CDR3 protein: CASSLGGEGGNTEAFF; CDR3 DNA: TGCGCCAGCAGCTTGGGAGGGGAAGGAGGGAACACTGAAGCTTTCTTT
D gene: .; clone size: .; V gene: TRBV5-8; J gene: TRBJ1-2; CDR3 protein: CASSLDGYTF; CDR3 DNA: TGTGCCAGCAGCTTAGACGGCTACACCTTC
D gene: .; clone size: .; V gene: TRBV10-3; J gene: TRBJ1-6; CDR3 protein: CAISESRDNSPLHF; CDR3 DNA: TGTGCCATCAGCGAAAGTAGGGATAATTCACCCCTCCACTTT
D gene: TRBD1; clone size: .; V gene: TRBV7-6; J gene: TRBJ2-6; CDR3 protein: CASSLQGTGTFSGANVLTF; CDR3 DNA: TGTGCCAGCAGCTTACAGGGGACAGGGACCTTCTCTGGGGCCAACGTCCTGACTTTC
D gene: TRBD2; clone size: .; V gene: TRBV19; J gene: TRBJ2-1; CDR3 protein: CASSLGVAGATDEQFF; CDR3 DNA: TGTGCCAGTAGCCTCGGGGTAGCGGGGGCGACGGATGAGCAGTTCTTC
D gene: .; clone size: medium-sized; V gene: TRBV10-2; J gene: TRBJ1-6; CDR3 protein: CASRDALGSSYNSPLHF; CDR3 DNA: TGCGCCAGCAGGGATGCCTTGGGGAGCTCCTATAATTCACCCCTCCACTTT
D gene: TRBD2; clone size: .; V gene: TRBV5-1; J gene: TRBJ2-5; CDR3 protein: CASSQRTSGVSQETQYF; CDR3 DNA: TGCGCCAGCAGCCAACGAACTAGCGGGGTATCCCAAGAGACCCAGTACTTC
D gene: .; clone size: few; V gene: TRBV7-3; J gene: TRBJ2-1; CDR3 protein: CASSLLGAVGNEQFF; CDR3 DNA: TGTGCCAGCAGCTTATTGGGGGCCGTTGGGAATGAGCAGTTCTTC
D gene: .; clone size: few; V gene: TRBV12-5; J gene: TRBJ2-5; CDR3 protein: CASGLDATLETQYF; CDR3 DNA: TGTGCTAGTGGTTTGGACGCAACACTGGAGACCCAGTACTTC
D gene: .; clone size: .; V gene: TRBV4-2; J gene: TRBJ2-7; CDR3 protein: CASSPEGQISYEQYF; CDR3 DNA: TGTGCCAGCAGCCCGGAGGGACAGATCTCCTACGAGCAGTACTTC
D gene: TRBD1; clone size: .; V gene: TRBV7-2; J gene: TRBJ1-2; CDR3 protein: CASSLGPQGDYGYTF; CDR3 DNA: TGTGCCAGCAGCTTAGGACCCCAGGGGGACTATGGCTACACCTTC
D gene: .; clone size: .; V gene: TRBV27; J gene: TRBJ1-6; CDR3 protein: CASSRPGRLTSPLHF; CDR3 DNA: TGTGCCAGCAGTAGACCGGGACGGTTGACTTCACCCCTCCACTTT